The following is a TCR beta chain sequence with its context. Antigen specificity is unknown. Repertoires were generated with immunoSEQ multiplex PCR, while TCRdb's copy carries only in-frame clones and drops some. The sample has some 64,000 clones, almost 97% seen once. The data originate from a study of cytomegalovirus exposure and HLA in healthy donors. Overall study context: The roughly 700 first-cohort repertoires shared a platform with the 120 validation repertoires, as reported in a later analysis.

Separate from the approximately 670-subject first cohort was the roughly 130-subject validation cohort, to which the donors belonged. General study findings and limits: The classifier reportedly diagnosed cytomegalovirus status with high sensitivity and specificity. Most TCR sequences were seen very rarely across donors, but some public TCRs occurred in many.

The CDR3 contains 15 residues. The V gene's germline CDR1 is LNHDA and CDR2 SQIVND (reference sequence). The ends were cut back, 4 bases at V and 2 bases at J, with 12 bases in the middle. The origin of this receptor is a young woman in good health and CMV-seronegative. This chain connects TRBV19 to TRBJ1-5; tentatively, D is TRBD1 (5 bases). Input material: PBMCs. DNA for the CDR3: TGTGCCAGTAGTAACACCCCGGGGGGCAATCAGCCCCAGCATTTT. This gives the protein CASSNTPGGNQPQHF.